This T cell receptor (beta chain) originates from a study of blood T cell repertoires in COVID-19. Looking at the study overall: The cDNA or gDNA used as material had been derived from T cells, B-cell-depleted T cells, or PBMCs.

Methods used by the authors: Reference gene primer amplification gave estimated nucleated cell counts. TCRdb's table, derived via immunoSEQ multiplex PCR, lists solely in-frame clones and lacks some. The V and J calls and the clone size are those of that table, but D and trimming were determined from the DNA. The sample holds more than 300,000 clones; around nine tenths are singletons and the top ten take less than 1.5%. In assigning cohorts, the study relied on participant-reported clinical history. For recovered donors of Cohort 3, there were two negative PCRs, clearance, or symptom resolution. The clonotype comes from a woman in her late teens or twenties who had recovered from COVID-19. The sequenced sample consisted of PBMCs or T cells enriched from blood (not recorded which).

This CDR3 is CASSLSGLAGISYEQYF. The DNA of the CDR3 is TGTGCCAGCAGCTTGTCGGGACTAGCGGGAATATCCTACGAGCAGTACTTC. V gene TRBV5-4 combines with J gene TRBJ2-7, with 13 bases identical to TRBD2. Germline CDR1 reads SGHNT; CDR2 reads YYREEE (reference sequence). Unmatched junction bases numbered 5, after V lost 1 base and J lost 1 base. This CDR3 contains 17 residues.